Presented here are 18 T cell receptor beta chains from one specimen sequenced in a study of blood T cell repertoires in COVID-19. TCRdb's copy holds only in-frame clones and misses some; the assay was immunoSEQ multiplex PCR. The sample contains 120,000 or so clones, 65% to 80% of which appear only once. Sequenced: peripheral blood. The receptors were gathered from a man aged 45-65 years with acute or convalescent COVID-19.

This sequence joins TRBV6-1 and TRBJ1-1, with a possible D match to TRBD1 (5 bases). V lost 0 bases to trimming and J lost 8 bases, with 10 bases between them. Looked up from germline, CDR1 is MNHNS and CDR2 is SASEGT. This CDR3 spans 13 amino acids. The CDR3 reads CASSEAPNREAFF. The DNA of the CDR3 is TGTGCCAGCAGTGAAGCCCCAAACAGGGAAGCTTTCTTT.

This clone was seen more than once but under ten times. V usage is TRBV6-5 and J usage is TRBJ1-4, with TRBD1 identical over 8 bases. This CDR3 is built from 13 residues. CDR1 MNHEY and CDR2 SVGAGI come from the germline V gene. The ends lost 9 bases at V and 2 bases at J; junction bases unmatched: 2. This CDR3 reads CASRTGTNEKLFF. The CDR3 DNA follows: TGTGCCAGTAGGACAGGGACTAATGAAAAACTGTTTTTT.

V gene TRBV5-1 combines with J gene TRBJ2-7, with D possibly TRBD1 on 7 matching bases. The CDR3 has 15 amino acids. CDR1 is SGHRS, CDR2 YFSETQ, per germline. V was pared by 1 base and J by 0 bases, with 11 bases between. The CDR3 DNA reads TGCGCCAGCAGCTTGAGGGGGGACAGCTCCTACGAGCAGTACTTC. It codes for CASSLRGDSSYEQYF.

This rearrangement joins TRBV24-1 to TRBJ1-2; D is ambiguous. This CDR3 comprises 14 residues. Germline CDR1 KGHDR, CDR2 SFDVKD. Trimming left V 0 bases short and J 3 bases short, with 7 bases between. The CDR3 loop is CATSDLQSDYGYTF. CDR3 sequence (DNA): TGTGCCACCAGTGATTTGCAATCGGACTATGGCTACACCTTC.

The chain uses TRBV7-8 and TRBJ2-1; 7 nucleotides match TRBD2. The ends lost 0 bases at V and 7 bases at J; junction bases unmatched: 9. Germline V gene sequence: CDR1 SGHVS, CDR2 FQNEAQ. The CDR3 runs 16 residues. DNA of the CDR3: TGTGCCAGCAGCTTAGCGCTCGGGCTAGCGGTGAATGAGCAGTTCTTC. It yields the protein CASSLALGLAVNEQFF.

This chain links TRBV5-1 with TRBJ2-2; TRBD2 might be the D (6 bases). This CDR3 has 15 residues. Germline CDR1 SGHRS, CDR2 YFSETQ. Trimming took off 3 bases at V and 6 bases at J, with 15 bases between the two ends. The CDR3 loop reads CASSYSGTEAGELFF. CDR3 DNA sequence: TGCGCCAGCAGCTATTCCGGGACTGAGGCCGGGGAGCTGTTTTTT.

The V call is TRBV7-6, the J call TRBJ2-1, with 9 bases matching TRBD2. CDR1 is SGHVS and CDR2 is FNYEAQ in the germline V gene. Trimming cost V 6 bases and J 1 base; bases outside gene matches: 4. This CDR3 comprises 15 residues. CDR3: CASSARGGSYNEQFF. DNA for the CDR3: TGTGCCAGCAGTGCGCGGGGGGGATCCTACAATGAGCAGTTCTTC.

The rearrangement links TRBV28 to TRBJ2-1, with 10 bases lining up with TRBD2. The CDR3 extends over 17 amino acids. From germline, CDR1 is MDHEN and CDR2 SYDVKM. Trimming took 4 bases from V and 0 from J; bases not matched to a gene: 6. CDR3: CASSSDIAGGSYNEQFF. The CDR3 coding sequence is TGTGCCAGCAGTTCCGATATAGCGGGGGGCTCCTACAATGAGCAGTTCTTC.

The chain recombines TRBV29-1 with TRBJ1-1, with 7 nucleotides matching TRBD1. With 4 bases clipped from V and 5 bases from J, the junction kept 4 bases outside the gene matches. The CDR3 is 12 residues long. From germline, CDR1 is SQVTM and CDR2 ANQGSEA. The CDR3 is CSVGDSRTEAFF. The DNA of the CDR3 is TGCAGCGTTGGGGACAGTCGGACTGAAGCTTTCTTT.

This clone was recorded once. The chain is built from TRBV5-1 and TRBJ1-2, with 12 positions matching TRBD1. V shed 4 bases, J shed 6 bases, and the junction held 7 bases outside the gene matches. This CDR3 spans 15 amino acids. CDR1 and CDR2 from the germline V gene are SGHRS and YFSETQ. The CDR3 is CASSGTGGIGNGYTF. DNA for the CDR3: TGCGCCAGCAGCGGGACAGGGGGCATTGGGAATGGCTACACCTTC.

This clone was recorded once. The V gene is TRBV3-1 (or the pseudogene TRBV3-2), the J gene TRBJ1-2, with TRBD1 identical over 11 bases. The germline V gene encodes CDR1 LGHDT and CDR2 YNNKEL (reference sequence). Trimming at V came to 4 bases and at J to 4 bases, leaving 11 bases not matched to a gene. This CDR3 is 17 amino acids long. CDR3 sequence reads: CASSRNPGTGGSYGYTF. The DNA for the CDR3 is TGTGCCAGCAGCCGCAACCCCGGGACAGGGGGATCCTATGGCTACACCTTC.

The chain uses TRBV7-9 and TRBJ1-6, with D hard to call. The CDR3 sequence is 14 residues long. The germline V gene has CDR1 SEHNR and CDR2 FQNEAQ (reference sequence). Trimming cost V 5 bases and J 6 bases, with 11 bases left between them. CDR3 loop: CASSQDSFNSPLHF. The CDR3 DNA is TGTGCCAGCAGCCAGGACTCTTTTAATTCACCCCTCCACTTT.

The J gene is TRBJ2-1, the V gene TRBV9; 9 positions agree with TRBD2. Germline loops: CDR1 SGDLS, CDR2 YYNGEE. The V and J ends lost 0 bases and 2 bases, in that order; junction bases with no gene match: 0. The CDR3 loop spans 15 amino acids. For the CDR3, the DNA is TGTGCCAGCAGCGTAGCTAGCGGGGCCTACAATGAGCAGTTCTTC. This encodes CASSVASGAYNEQFF. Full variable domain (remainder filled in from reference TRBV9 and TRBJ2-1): DSGVTQTPKHLITATGQRVTLRCSPRSGDLSVYWYQQSLDQGLQFLIQYYNGEERAKGNILERFSAQQFPDLHSELNLSSLELGDSALYFCASSVASGAYNEQFFGPGTRLTVL.

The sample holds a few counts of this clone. CDR3 in DNA: TGTGCCAGCAGCGCAGGGGCCCAGAATCAGCCCCAGCATTTT. Amino acid sequence: CASSAGAQNQPQHF. The chain combines TRBV2 with TRBJ1-5, with D perhaps matching TRBD1 (6 bases). Germline CDR1 reads SNHLY; CDR2 reads FYNNEI. The length of the CDR3 is 14 residues. Trimming took off 6 bases at V and 4 bases at J, with 13 bases between the two ends.

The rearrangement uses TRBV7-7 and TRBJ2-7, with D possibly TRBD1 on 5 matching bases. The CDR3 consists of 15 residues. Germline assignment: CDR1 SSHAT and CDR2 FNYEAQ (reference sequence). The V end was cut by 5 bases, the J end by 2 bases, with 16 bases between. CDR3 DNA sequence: TGTGCCAGCAGCCCGGGTATGGGGCCAACCTACGAGCAGTACTTC. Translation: CASSPGMGPTYEQYF.

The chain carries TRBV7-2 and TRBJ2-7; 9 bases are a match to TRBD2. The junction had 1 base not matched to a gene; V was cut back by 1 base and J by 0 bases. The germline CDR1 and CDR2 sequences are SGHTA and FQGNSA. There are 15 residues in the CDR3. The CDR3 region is CASSLEREDSYEQYF. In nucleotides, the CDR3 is TGTGCCAGCAGCTTAGAGCGGGAGGACTCCTACGAGCAGTACTTC.

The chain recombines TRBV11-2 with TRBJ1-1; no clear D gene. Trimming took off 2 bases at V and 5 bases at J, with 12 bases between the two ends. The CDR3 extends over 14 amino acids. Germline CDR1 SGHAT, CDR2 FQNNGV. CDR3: CASSLFAEGTEAFF. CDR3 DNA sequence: TGTGCCAGCAGCTTATTCGCCGAGGGAACTGAAGCTTTCTTT.

The chain's CDR3 is CASSYKRQWGWEQYF. CDR3 nucleotide sequence: TGTGCCAGCAGTTACAAAAGACAGTGGGGCTGGGAGCAGTACTTC. V gene TRBV6-5 combines with J gene TRBJ2-7; D possibly corresponds to TRBD1 (5 bases). The germline gives CDR1 MNHEY, CDR2 SVGAGI. This CDR3 spans 15 amino acids. V lost 2 bases, J lost 7 bases, and 18 bases lay in between.